One sample yielded the 20 T cell receptor beta chains listed below, sequenced in a study of spatial heterogeneity in lung cancer (dated by TCRdb to the late 2010s). Libraries were made using 5' RACE. Reads for this sample came from a NextSeq 500. TCRdb reprocessed the public reads (quality trimming at Q25 with fastp, clone calling with MiXCR) and kept in-frame beta chains. All rows with the same CDR3 protein become a single entry with the most common DNA and genes. Here the sample has 25,000 to 30,000 distinct CDR3 sequences; more than 5.5% occur a single time. The ten most abundant clones make up roughly a quarter of the sample. Reading the label with the study, this specimen's time point is: sample taken at primary tumor resection. The antigens these receptors bind are not known. General findings and caveats noted by the study authors: A correlation was observed between the number of expanded intratumoral alpha and beta TCRs and the tumor nonsynonymous mutation count.

The specimen comprised lung tumor tissue, sampled at surgery. The origin of the receptors is a male donor with early-stage non-small cell lung cancer.

Ten or more counts support this clonotype. V and J are TRBV28 and TRBJ2-3; no clear D gene. The germline gives CDR1 MDHEN, CDR2 SYDVKM. V dropped 3 bases and J dropped 1 base, with 8 bases sitting between them. This CDR3 has 14 amino acids. CDR3 bases: TGTGCCAGCAGTTTTTTGTCCGGCACAGATACGCAGTATTTT. It translates to CASSFLSGTDTQYF.

This clonotype was recorded at least ten times. The chain recombines TRBV11-1 with TRBJ2-7; D gene uncertain. The germline V and J ends were trimmed by 5 bases and 0 bases, with 5 bases remaining between them. Germline CDR1 and CDR2: SGHAT and FQDESV (reference sequence). CDR3 length equals 12 residues. The CDR3 region is CASSPHSYEQYF. CDR3 nucleotide sequence: TGTGCCAGCAGCCCTCACTCCTACGAGCAGTACTTC.

Many counts were recorded for this clonotype. The chain has TRBV4-1 and TRBJ2-1, with D perhaps matching TRBD1 (5 bases). Germline lookup yields CDR1 MGHRA and CDR2 YSYEKL. V dropped 3 bases and J dropped 0 bases, with 15 bases sitting between them. There are 17 residues in the CDR3. The CDR3 nucleotides are TGCGCCAGCAGCCACCGACAGTTACAGAGCTCCTACAATGAGCAGTTCTTC. Its translation: CASSHRQLQSSYNEQFF.

There are many counts of this clonotype. This chain links TRBV4-3 with TRBJ2-2, with D perhaps matching TRBD2 (6 bases). V lost 4 bases and J 7 bases, leaving 28 bases between the germline ends. From germline, CDR1 is LGHNA and CDR2 YSLEER. This CDR3 comprises 19 residues. DNA of the CDR3: TGCGCCAGCAGCCCTAACCTACCGGGACTTTCGTTGGGGGGCGGGGAGCTGTTTTTT. It specifies CASSPNLPGLSLGGGELFF.

This clonotype occurred many times. The chain uses TRBV10-2 and TRBJ1-1; 7 positions agree with TRBD1. Losses at the gene ends were 5 bases for V and 5 bases for J; bases not matched to a gene: 5. Germline values: CDR1 WSHSY, CDR2 SAAADI. The CDR3 length is 13 residues. The CDR3 here is CASSLDRATEAFF. CDR3 bases: TGCGCCAGCAGTCTAGACAGGGCGACTGAAGCTTTCTTT.

At least ten counts were recorded for this clonotype. The chain is built from TRBV3-1 and TRBJ1-6, with D unclear. Germline CDR1 LGHDT, CDR2 YNNKEL (reference sequence). Trimming left V 1 base short and J 2 bases short, with 6 bases between. The CDR3 sequence is 15 residues long. DNA for the CDR3: TGTGCCAGCAGCCAAGTCGGTCCCTATAATTCACCCCTCCACTTT. Translated: CASSQVGPYNSPLHF.

This clonotype has at least ten counts. This sequence joins TRBV20-1 and TRBJ2-7, with no clear D. This CDR3 region has 11 residues. From germline, CDR1 is DFQATT and CDR2 SNEGSKA (reference sequence). Deletions cut 5 bases from V and 3 bases from J, with 8 bases between. CDR3 DNA: TGCAGTGCTCTCGACATCTACGAGCAGTACTTC. It codes for CSALDIYEQYF.

This clonotype was counted a few times. The chain employs TRBV4-3 and TRBJ2-1; D remains ambiguous. This CDR3 has 17 amino acids. V was shortened by 3 bases and J by 0 bases, with 15 bases between the two germline ends. The germline CDR1 and CDR2 sequences are LGHNA and YSLEER. The CDR3 DNA sequence: TGCGCCAGCAGCCAGTCCCCTAGGTCAAGCTCCTACAATGAGCAGTTCTTC. Translated: CASSQSPRSSSYNEQFF.

This clonotype has at least ten counts. The chain is built from TRBV4-1 and TRBJ1-3; tentative D call: TRBD1 (6 bases). The V gene's germline CDR1 is MGHRA and CDR2 YSYEKL. Trimming shortened V by 1 base and J by 0 bases, and 16 bases separated the two germline ends. The CDR3 length is 18 residues. CDR3 in amino acids: CASSQGRQAKRSGNTIYF. The CDR3 nucleotides are TGCGCCAGCAGCCAAGGACGACAGGCGAAGCGCTCTGGAAACACCATATATTTT.

This clonotype was seen ten or more times. This sequence joins TRBV5-1 and TRBJ2-1; the D gene is possibly TRBD1 (6 bases). V gave up 3 bases and J gave up 0 bases, with 22 bases separating them. CDR1 is SGHRS, CDR2 YFSETQ, per germline. CDR3 size: 19 residues. This chain's CDR3 is CASSSLPQTGTSSYNEQFF. The CDR3, as DNA: TGCGCCAGCAGCTCCCTCCCTCAGACAGGTACCAGCTCCTACAATGAGCAGTTCTTC.

V is TRBV12-3 or TRBV12-4 and J is TRBJ2-2; D is ambiguous. Trimming stripped 6 bases from V and 2 bases from J, with 4 bases between. This CDR3 has 12 residues. The CDR3 loop reads CASRKNTGELFF. The CDR3 bases are TGTGCCAGCAGAAAAAACACCGGGGAGCTGTTTTTT.

This clonotype has a count of ten or more. The chain combines TRBV5-1 with TRBJ2-3; D is undetermined. The CDR3 has 13 amino acids. The germline gives CDR1 SGHRS, CDR2 YFSETQ. Trimming removed 4 bases at V and 0 bases at J, with 6 bases between. CDR3 region: CASSGTSTDTQYF. The CDR3 DNA reads TGCGCCAGCAGCGGAACAAGCACAGATACGCAGTATTTT. Full variable domain (remainder filled in from reference TRBV5-1 and TRBJ2-3): KAGVTQTPRYLIKTRGQQVTLSCSPISGHRSVSWYQQTPGQGLQFLFEYFSETQRNKGNFPGRFSGRQFSNSRSEMNVSTLELGDSALYLCASSGTSTDTQYFGPGTRLTVL.

This clonotype was seen ten or more times. The rearrangement links TRBV29-1 to TRBJ2-1, with 7 bases lining up with TRBD2. Unmatched junction bases numbered 12, after V lost 7 bases and J lost 3 bases. Looked up from germline, CDR1 is SQVTM and CDR2 is ANQGSEA. This CDR3 contains 15 residues. The CDR3 nucleotides read TGCAGCGGATTCACTGGGCGGGGGAGCTACAATGAGCAGTTCTTC. The encoded protein is CSGFTGRGSYNEQFF.

This clonotype was found many times. The V and J genes are TRBV9 and TRBJ1-5; D might be TRBD1 (5 bases). Trimming took 4 bases from V and 0 from J, leaving 11 bases between them. The CDR3 length is 15 residues. Germline CDR1 reads SGDLS; CDR2 reads YYNGEE. The CDR3 sequence is CASSSQGGSNQPQHF. CDR3 coding DNA: TGTGCCAGCAGCTCTCAGGGTGGTAGCAATCAGCCCCAGCATTTT.

The CDR3 region is CSARGGYTDTQYF. Here the CDR3 DNA reads TGCAGTGCTAGAGGGGGTTACACAGATACGCAGTATTTT. V usage is TRBV20-1 and J usage is TRBJ2-3; D unclear. CDR1 and CDR2 (germline): DFQATT, SNEGSKA (reference sequence). V shed 1 base and J shed 2 bases, with 7 bases lying between them. This CDR3 comprises 13 residues.

This clonotype was seen a handful of times. The CDR3 spells CATSRDRGPTEAFF. The CDR3 DNA follows: TGTGCCACCAGCAGAGACAGGGGGCCGACTGAAGCTTTCTTT. The chain couples TRBV15 to TRBJ1-1, with 8 bases lining up with TRBD1. This CDR3 is 14 amino acids long. Per the germline V gene, CDR1 is LNHNV and CDR2 is YYDKDF (reference sequence). Trimming cost V 0 bases and J 5 bases; bases outside gene matches: 2.

This clonotype was found many times. This chain links TRBV5-4 with TRBJ2-2, with D uncertain. Trimming cost V 0 bases and J 4 bases, with 7 bases left between them. The germline gives CDR1 SGHNT, CDR2 YYREEE (reference sequence). The CDR3 sequence is 14 residues long. The CDR3 loop is CASSLGGPTGELFF. The CDR3, as DNA: TGTGCCAGCAGCTTGGGAGGACCCACCGGGGAGCTGTTTTTT.

To note about this clonotype: The missing conserved phenylalanine or tryptophan at the end of this CDR3 makes a read error likely. The limits of the CDR3 on the DNA are not certain, so only TCRdb's listed CDR3 is given. The gene calls are TRBV11-2 and TRBJ2-3. A total of 12 residues make up the CDR3, ends included. Per the germline V gene, CDR1 is SGHAT and CDR2 is FQNNGV. The CDR3 loop is CASSSLAADTQY.

This clonotype was seen ten or more times. The chain's CDR3 is CASSQEGVGTNTEAFF. CDR3 nucleotides: TGTGCCAGCAGCCAAGAGGGGGTAGGTACGAACACTGAAGCTTTCTTT. The chain is built from TRBV3-1 and TRBJ1-1; weak D call: TRBD1 (5 bases). Germline lookup yields CDR1 LGHDT and CDR2 YNNKEL (reference sequence). CDR3 length equals 16 residues. V lost 0 bases and J lost 1, with 12 bases in between.

This clonotype was recorded at least ten times. The rearrangement links TRBV19 to TRBJ2-1; TRBD1 matches at 7 bases. The CDR3 spans 13 residues. J gave up 6 bases and V 4 bases, and 3 bases lay outside the gene matches. Germline values: CDR1 LNHDA, CDR2 SQIVND (reference sequence). The CDR3 DNA sequence: TGTGCCAGTAGTAGGACAGGACCCAATGAGCAGTTCTTC. This encodes CASSRTGPNEQFF.